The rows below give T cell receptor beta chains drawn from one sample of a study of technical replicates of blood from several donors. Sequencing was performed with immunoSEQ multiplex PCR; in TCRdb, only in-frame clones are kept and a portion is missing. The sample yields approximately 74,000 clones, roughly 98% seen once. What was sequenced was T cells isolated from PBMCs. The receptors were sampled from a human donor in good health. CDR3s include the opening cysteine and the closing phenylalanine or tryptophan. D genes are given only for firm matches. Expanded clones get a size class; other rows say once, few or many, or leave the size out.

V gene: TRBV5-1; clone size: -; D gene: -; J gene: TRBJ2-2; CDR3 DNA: TGCGCCAGCAGCTTGGTTGCGGGCGGGACCGGGGAGCTGTTTTTT; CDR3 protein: CASSLVAGGTGELFF
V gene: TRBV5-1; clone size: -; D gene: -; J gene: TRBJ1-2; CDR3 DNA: TGCGCCAGCAGCTTGGGAAGTTACGGGGGGGGGAGCTACACCTTC; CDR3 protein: CASSLGSYGGGSYTF
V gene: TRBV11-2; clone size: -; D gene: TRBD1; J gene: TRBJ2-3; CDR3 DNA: TGTGCCAGCAGCCCATCCGGTGGCAGGGGGCTTTCTAGCACAGATACGCAGTATTTT; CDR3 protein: CASSPSGGRGLSSTDTQYF
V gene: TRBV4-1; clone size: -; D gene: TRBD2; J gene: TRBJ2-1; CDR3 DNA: TGCGCCAGCAGCGCGTTTAGGCGGGAGAGGTTGTTCTTC; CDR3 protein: CASSAFRRERLFF
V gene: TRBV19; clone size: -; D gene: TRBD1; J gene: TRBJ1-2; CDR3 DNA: TGTGCCAGTAGTCCCCGGGACAGGGGGCATTACTATGGCTACACCTTC; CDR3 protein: CASSPRDRGHYYGYTF
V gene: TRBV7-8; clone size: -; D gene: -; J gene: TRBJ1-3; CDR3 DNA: TGTGCCAGCAGCGGGCGTTGGGGGGTCTCTGGAAACACCATATATTTT; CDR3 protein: CASSGRWGVSGNTIYF
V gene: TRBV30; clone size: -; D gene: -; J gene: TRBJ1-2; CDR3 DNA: TGTGCCTGGAGTGGGCAGGTTTTTGGCTACACCTTC; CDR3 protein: CAWSGQVFGYTF
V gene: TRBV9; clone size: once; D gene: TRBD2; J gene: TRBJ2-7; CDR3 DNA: TGTGCCAGCAGCGTAGCTGGGGGACTAGCGGGAGGGCGGAACTACGAGCAGTACTTC; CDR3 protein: CASSVAGGLAGGRNYEQYF
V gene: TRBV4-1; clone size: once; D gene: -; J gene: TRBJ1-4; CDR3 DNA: TGCGCCAGCAGCCCTGGGTTTGGGAGGTACGGTGCAACTAATGAAAAACTGTTTTTT; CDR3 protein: CASSPGFGRYGATNEKLFF
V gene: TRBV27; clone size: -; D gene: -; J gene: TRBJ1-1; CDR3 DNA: TGTGCCAGCAGCCATAGACAGAACACTGAAGCTTTCTTT; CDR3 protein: CASSHRQNTEAFF
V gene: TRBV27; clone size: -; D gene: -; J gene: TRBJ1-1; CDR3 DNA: TGTGCCAGCAGTTTAACCCACGGGGGGTACACTGAAGCTTTCTTT; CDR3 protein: CASSLTHGGYTEAFF